These 27 T cell receptor beta chains originate from one sample sequenced in a study of OX40 agonist ivuxolimab in advanced cancers. The table came from immunoSEQ multiplex PCR; TCRdb's copy has only in-frame clones and leaves some out. This sample has about 60,000 clones, with 80% to 90% found just once. Here the sequenced sample was CD4+ or CD8+ T cells sorted from blood, taken in a trial of the OX40 agonist ivuxolimab. These receptors were obtained from an adult with an advanced solid tumor such as melanoma, head and neck, liver or kidney cancer.

DNA of the CDR3: TGTGCCAGCAGCCAGGTTCGGGGGAGAGGAGAGCAGTACTTC. The encoded protein is CASSQVRGRGEQYF. V gene TRBV14 combines with J gene TRBJ2-7, with a possible D match to TRBD2 (6 bases). The CDR3 runs 14 residues. Trimming took off 3 bases at V and 7 bases at J, with 16 bases between the two ends. Germline loops: CDR1 SGHDN, CDR2 FVKESK.

The V call is TRBV7-8, the J call TRBJ2-7, with 7 bases matching TRBD2. This CDR3 is built from 17 residues. Losses at the gene ends were 5 bases for V and 6 bases for J; bases not matched to a gene: 19. From germline, CDR1 is SGHVS and CDR2 FQNEAQ. The CDR3 bases are TGTGCCAGCAGCCCCTCCAGGCGGGAGAGAAAAATAGGCGAGCAGTACTTC. Translation gives CASSPSRRERKIGEQYF.

The rearrangement uses TRBV19 and TRBJ1-5; the match to TRBD1 covers 7 bases. Germline V gives CDR1 LNHDA, CDR2 SQIVND (reference sequence). CDR3 length: 18 residues. The ends lost 5 bases at V and 4 bases at J; junction bases unmatched: 17. In DNA form, the CDR3 reads TGTGCCAGTAGTGACGGGACAGTTCTTCCTCAGAGAAATCAGCCCCAGCATTTT. It translates to CASSDGTVLPQRNQPQHF.

The rearrangement joins TRBV11-2 to TRBJ2-2; 7 bases are a match to TRBD2. The CDR3 totals 16 residues. Germline V gives CDR1 SGHAT, CDR2 FQNNGV. Trimming at V came to 2 bases and at J to 3 bases, leaving 6 bases not matched to a gene. DNA for the CDR3: TGTGCCAGCAGCTTAAGTAGCGGGTCCTACACCGGGGAGCTGTTTTTT. This encodes CASSLSSGSYTGELFF.

The chain is built from TRBV19 and TRBJ2-5, with D uncertain. Germline CDR1 is LNHDA and CDR2 is SQIVND (reference sequence). With 1 base removed from V and 5 bases from J, the gap between germline ends came to 8 bases. There are 13 residues in the CDR3. CDR3 in DNA: TGTGCCAGTAGTATAGGAGTTTCGGAGACCCAGTACTTC. This codes for CASSIGVSETQYF.

This clone was seen a few times. The J gene is TRBJ2-2, the V gene TRBV19; unclear D gene. The V and J ends lost 7 bases and 6 bases respectively, with 15 bases between them. Germline V gives CDR1 LNHDA, CDR2 SQIVND (reference sequence). This CDR3 region has 14 residues. CDR3 coding DNA: TGTGCCAGTACAAGGTCCAGAGCTGCCGGGGAGCTGTTTTTT. Translating it yields CASTRSRAAGELFF.

The chain recombines TRBV23-1 with TRBJ2-5, with a weak D call TRBD2 (6 bases). TRBV23-1 has ORF status, its function being uncertain. The length of the CDR3 is 15 residues. The V end was cut by 3 bases, the J end by 4 bases, with 15 bases between. CDR3 in amino acids: CASSQVLEEGETQYF. The CDR3 DNA reads as TGCGCCAGCAGTCAGGTACTAGAGGAGGGAGAGACCCAGTACTTC.

The chain uses TRBV19 and TRBJ1-5; 8 bases fit TRBD1. This CDR3 spans 15 amino acids. J gave up 2 bases and V 3 bases, and 3 bases lay outside the gene matches. CDR1 LNHDA and CDR2 SQIVND come from the germline V gene (reference sequence). CDR3 region: CASSIQGAGNQPQHF. The CDR3 nucleotides are TGTGCCAGTAGTATCCAGGGGGCTGGCAATCAGCCCCAGCATTTT.

CDR3 bases: TGTGCCAGCAGCTTAGGTCAGGGAAAACTGTTTTTT. Encoded protein: CASSLGQGKLFF. The gene calls are TRBV7-2 and TRBJ1-4; TRBD1 might be the D (5 bases). Germline CDR1 is SGHTA and CDR2 is FQGNSA. Trimming pared 1 base from V and 10 bases from J, leaving 7 bases between. The CDR3 totals 12 residues.

The rearrangement joins TRBV7-3 to TRBJ2-3; 8 bases fit TRBD1. In germline, CDR1 is SGHTA, CDR2 FQGTGA. This CDR3 is built from 15 residues. V lost 5 bases, J lost 0 bases, and 4 bases stayed unmatched. CDR3 nucleotide sequence: TGTGCCAGCAGCATTGGGACAGGAAGCACAGATACGCAGTATTTT. Translation gives CASSIGTGSTDTQYF.

V gene TRBV5-4 combines with J gene TRBJ2-2; no definite D call. Trimming took 4 bases from V and 2 from J, leaving 3 bases between them. CDR3 size: 12 residues. From germline, CDR1 is SGHNT and CDR2 YYREEE (reference sequence). This chain's CDR3 is CASSTNTGELFF. DNA for the CDR3: TGTGCCAGCAGCACCAACACCGGGGAGCTGTTTTTT.

This clone was seen a few times. For the CDR3, the DNA is TGTGCCAGCTCGCCCCACGGGTACCGACAAGAGACCCAGTACTTC. This codes for CASSPHGYRQETQYF. V is TRBV7-7 and J is TRBJ2-5; unclear D gene. Trimming shortened V by 8 bases and J by 2 bases, and 18 bases separated the two germline ends. Germline V lookup: CDR1 SSHAT, CDR2 FNYEAQ (reference sequence). The CDR3 contains 15 residues.

As DNA, the CDR3 is TGTGCCAGCAGTTACGAACAGGGGAGGAACGGCTACACCTTC. Translating it yields CASSYEQGRNGYTF. This rearrangement joins TRBV6-6 to TRBJ1-2; 7 bases agree with TRBD1. With V trimmed by 2 bases and J by 8 bases, 8 bases remained unmatched. This CDR3 region has 14 residues. The V gene's germline CDR1 is MNHNY and CDR2 SVGAGI (reference sequence).

The V call is TRBV6-6, the J call TRBJ1-4; 8 bases line up with TRBD1. This CDR3 has 15 residues. Trimming cost V 5 bases and J 8 bases; bases outside gene matches: 10. CDR1 is MNHNY, CDR2 SVGAGI, per germline (reference sequence). CDR3 sequence reads: CASSPSWTGPEKLFF. The CDR3 coding sequence is TGTGCCAGCAGTCCCTCTTGGACAGGGCCGGAAAAACTGTTTTTT.

The V gene is TRBV6-1, the J gene TRBJ1-6, with D perhaps matching TRBD1 (5 bases). CDR1 and CDR2 from the germline V gene are MNHNS and SASEGT. Trimming pared 2 bases from V and 9 bases from J, leaving 14 bases between. The CDR3 runs to 15 residues. CDR3 sequence reads: CASSELGKGSSPLHF. Written as DNA, the CDR3 is TGTGCCAGCAGTGAACTGGGAAAGGGGAGTTCACCCCTCCACTTT.

The chain recombines TRBV4-3 with TRBJ2-7; D is perhaps TRBD1 or TRBD2 (6 bases each). The V and J ends lost 0 bases and 2 bases respectively, with 11 bases between them. CDR1 is LGHNA and CDR2 is YSLEER in the germline V gene. The length of the CDR3 is 15 residues. The CDR3, as DNA: TGCGCCAGCAGCCAAGAAGGGGGGTCAGCCTACGAGCAGTACTTC. The encoded protein is CASSQEGGSAYEQYF.

The CDR3 nucleotides are TGCGCCAGCAGCCTCCCGGAGGGGGACTCCCGGGAGCAGTACTTC. This gives the protein CASSLPEGDSREQYF. The gene calls are TRBV4-1 and TRBJ2-7; D is perhaps TRBD1 or TRBD2 (6 bases each). This CDR3 is 15 amino acids long. Germline V gene lookup returns CDR1 MGHRA and CDR2 YSYEKL. V was pared by 4 bases and J by 7 bases, with 20 bases between.

This clone was seen only once. This sequence joins TRBV19 and TRBJ2-1; 11 nucleotides align to TRBD2. Germline CDR1 and CDR2: LNHDA and SQIVND (reference sequence). CDR3 length equals 16 residues. V was pared by 9 bases and J by 6 bases, with 13 bases of the junction left unmatched. The CDR3 reads CASRRGATSGVNEQFF. CDR3 sequence (DNA): TGTGCCAGCAGAAGGGGGGCGACTAGCGGGGTCAATGAGCAGTTCTTC.

The chain has TRBV5-4 and TRBJ1-2; D unclear. The CDR3 spans 15 residues. The V and J ends lost 0 bases and 4 bases respectively, with 13 bases between them. The germline V gene encodes CDR1 SGHNT and CDR2 YYREEE (reference sequence). Here the CDR3 DNA reads TGTGCCAGCAGCTTGGCCGAGCTTCTTTCCTATGGCTACACCTTC. It specifies CASSLAELLSYGYTF.

The V and J genes are TRBV11-2 and TRBJ2-1, with 8 bases fitting TRBD2. The V gene end was trimmed by 5 bases and the J gene end by 4 bases; junction bases not matched to a gene: 13. The CDR3 is 17 residues long. Germline-derived CDR1 and CDR2 are SGHAT and FQNNGV. This CDR3 reads CASSRGPGTRRYNEQFF. The CDR3 coding sequence is TGTGCCAGCAGCAGGGGTCCCGGGACTAGGCGTTACAATGAGCAGTTCTTC.

This chain connects TRBV6-1 to TRBJ2-5, with D unclear. V was clipped by 5 bases and J by 4 bases, with 5 bases between them. The CDR3 extends over 11 amino acids. Germline lookup yields CDR1 MNHNS and CDR2 SASEGT. CDR3 amino acids: CASSFLETQYF. In nucleotides, the CDR3 is TGTGCCAGCAGTTTTTTAGAGACCCAGTACTTC.

V is TRBV7-2 and J is TRBJ2-1; possibly TRBD1 or TRBD2 for D (5 bases each). CDR1 and CDR2 from the germline V gene are SGHTA and FQGNSA. The CDR3 has 12 amino acids. V shed 6 bases and J shed 9 bases, with 12 bases lying between them. CDR3 amino acids: CASRLGDFEQFF. The CDR3 nucleotides read TGTGCCAGCAGACTAGGGGATTTTGAGCAGTTCTTC. The entire variable domain, with the rest obtained from reference TRBV7-2 and TRBJ2-1, is as follows: GAGVSQSPSNKVTEKGKDVELRCDPISGHTALYWYRQSLGQGLEFLIYFQGNSAPDKSGLPSDRFSAERTGGSVSTLTIQRTQQEDSAVYLCASRLGDFEQFFGPGTRLTVL.

The rearrangement joins TRBV2 to TRBJ2-2; 8 nucleotides line up with TRBD1. V shed 6 bases and J 0 bases; nucleotides not matched to a gene: 0. Germline V gene sequence: CDR1 SNHLY, CDR2 FYNNEI. This CDR3 is built from 14 residues. The CDR3 coding sequence is TGTGCCAGCAGGGGACAGGCGAACACCGGGGAGCTGTTTTTT. Translation gives CASRGQANTGELFF.

The chain combines TRBV27 with TRBJ1-1, with D tentatively TRBD1 (6 bases). The V end was cut by 4 bases, the J end by 4 bases, with 10 bases between. Germline-derived CDR1 and CDR2 are MNHEY and SMNVEV (reference sequence). The CDR3 totals 13 residues. The CDR3 sequence is CASSWVTGTEAFF. CDR3 nucleotide sequence: TGTGCCAGCAGTTGGGTGACAGGCACTGAAGCTTTCTTT.

The chain combines TRBV28 with TRBJ2-7; 9 bases fit TRBD1. The germline gives CDR1 MDHEN, CDR2 SYDVKM. V trimming: 7 bases; J trimming: 2 bases; junction bases outside the gene matches: 6. The CDR3 contains 14 residues. CDR3 protein: CASTSGDRAYEQYF. CDR3 nucleotide sequence: TGTGCCAGCACCTCGGGGGACAGGGCCTACGAGCAGTACTTC.

This chain connects TRBV5-5 to TRBJ2-3; D unclear. Looked up from germline, CDR1 is SGHKS and CDR2 is YYEKEE (reference sequence). Trimming left V 5 bases short and J 0 bases short, with 13 bases between. The CDR3 runs 15 residues. In DNA, the CDR3 is TGTGCCAGCAGTAGGACGGCTACTAGCACAGATACGCAGTATTTT. Residues: CASSRTATSTDTQYF.

The J gene is TRBJ2-3, the V gene TRBV4-2, with D tentatively TRBD2 (7 bases). This CDR3 has 21 amino acids. The V gene lost 0 bases and the J gene lost 1 base, with 26 bases spanning the gap. The germline gives CDR1 LGHNA, CDR2 YNFKEQ. The CDR3 DNA sequence: TGTGCCAGCAGCCAAGAGAGGGGGGGGACAACAACTACAAGAGGCACAGATACGCAGTATTTT. As protein: CASSQERGGTTTTRGTDTQYF.